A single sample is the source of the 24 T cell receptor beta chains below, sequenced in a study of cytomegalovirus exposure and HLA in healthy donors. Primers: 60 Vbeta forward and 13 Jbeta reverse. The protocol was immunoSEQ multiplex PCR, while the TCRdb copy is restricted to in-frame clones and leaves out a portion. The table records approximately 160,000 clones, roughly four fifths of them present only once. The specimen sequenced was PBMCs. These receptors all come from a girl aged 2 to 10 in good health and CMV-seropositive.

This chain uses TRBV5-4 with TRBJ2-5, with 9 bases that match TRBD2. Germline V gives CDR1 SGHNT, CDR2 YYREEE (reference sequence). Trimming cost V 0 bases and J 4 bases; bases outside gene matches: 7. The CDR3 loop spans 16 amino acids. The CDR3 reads CASSLAPAGGGETQYF. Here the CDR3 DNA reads TGTGCCAGCAGCTTGGCCCCCGCGGGAGGGGGAGAGACCCAGTACTTC.

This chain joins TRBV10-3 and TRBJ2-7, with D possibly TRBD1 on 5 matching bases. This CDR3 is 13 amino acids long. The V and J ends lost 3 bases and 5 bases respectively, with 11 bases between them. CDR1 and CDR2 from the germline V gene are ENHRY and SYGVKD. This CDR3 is CAISDRWGHEQYF. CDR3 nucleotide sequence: TGTGCCATCAGTGACAGATGGGGCCACGAGCAGTACTTC.

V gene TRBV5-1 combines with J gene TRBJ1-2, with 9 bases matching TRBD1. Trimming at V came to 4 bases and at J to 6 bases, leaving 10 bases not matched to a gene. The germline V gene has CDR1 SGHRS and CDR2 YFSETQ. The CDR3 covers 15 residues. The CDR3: CASSLLTGGADGYTF. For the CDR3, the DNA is TGCGCCAGCAGCCTACTTACAGGGGGCGCGGATGGCTACACCTTC.

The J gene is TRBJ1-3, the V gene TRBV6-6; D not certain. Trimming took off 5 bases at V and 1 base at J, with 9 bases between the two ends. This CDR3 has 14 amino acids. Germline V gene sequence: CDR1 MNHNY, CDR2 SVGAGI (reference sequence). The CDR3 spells CASSPVNSGNTIYF. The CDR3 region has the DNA TGTGCCAGCAGTCCAGTAAATTCTGGAAACACCATATATTTT.

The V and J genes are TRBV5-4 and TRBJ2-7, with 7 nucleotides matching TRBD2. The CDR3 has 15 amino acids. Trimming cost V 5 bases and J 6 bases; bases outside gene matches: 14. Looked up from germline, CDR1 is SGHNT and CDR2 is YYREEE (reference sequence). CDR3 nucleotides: TGTGCCAGCAGTTTCGGAGGCGGGAGTTTCGGCGAGCAGTACTTC. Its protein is CASSFGGGSFGEQYF.

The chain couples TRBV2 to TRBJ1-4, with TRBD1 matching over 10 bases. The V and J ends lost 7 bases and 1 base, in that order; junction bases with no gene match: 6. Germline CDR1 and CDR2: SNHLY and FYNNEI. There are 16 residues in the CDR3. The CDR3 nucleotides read TGTGCCAGCACGGGACAGGGGAAGGGAACTAATGAAAAACTGTTTTTT. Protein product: CASTGQGKGTNEKLFF. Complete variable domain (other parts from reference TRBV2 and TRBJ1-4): EPEVTQTPSHQVTQMGQEVILRCVPISNHLYFYWYRQILGQKVEFLVSFYNNEISEKSEIFDDQFSVERPDGSNFTLKIRSTKLEDSAMYFCASTGQGKGTNEKLFFGSGTQLSVL.

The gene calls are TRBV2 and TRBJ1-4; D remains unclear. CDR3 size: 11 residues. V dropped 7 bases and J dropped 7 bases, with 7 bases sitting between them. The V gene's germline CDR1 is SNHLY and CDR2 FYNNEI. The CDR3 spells CASINGEKLFF. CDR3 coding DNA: TGTGCCAGCATTAACGGTGAAAAACTGTTTTTT.

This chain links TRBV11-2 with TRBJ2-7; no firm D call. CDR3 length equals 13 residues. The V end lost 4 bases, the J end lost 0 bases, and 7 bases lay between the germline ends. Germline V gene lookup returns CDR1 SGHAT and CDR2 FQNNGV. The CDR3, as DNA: TGTGCCAGCAGCTCACAGATCTCCTACGAGCAGTACTTC. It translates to CASSSQISYEQYF. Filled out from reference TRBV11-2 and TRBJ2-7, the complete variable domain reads EAGVAQSPRYKIIEKRQSVAFWCNPISGHATLYWYQQILGQGPKLLIQFQNNGVVDDSQLPKDRFSAERLKGVDSTLKIQPAKLEDSAVYLCASSSQISYEQYFGPGTRLTVT.

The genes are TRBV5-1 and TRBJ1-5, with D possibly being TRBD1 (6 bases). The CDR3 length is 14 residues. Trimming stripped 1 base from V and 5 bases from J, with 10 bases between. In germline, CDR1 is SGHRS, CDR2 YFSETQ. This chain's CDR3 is CASSLNGGHQPQHF. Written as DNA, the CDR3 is TGCGCCAGCAGCTTGAATGGGGGCCATCAGCCCCAGCATTTT.

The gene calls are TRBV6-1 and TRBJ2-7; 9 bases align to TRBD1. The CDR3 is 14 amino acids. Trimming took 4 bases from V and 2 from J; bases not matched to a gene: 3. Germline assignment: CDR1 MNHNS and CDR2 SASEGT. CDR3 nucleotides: TGTGCCAGCAGTGGGGGACAGGGACCCTACGAGCAGTACTTC. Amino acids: CASSGGQGPYEQYF.

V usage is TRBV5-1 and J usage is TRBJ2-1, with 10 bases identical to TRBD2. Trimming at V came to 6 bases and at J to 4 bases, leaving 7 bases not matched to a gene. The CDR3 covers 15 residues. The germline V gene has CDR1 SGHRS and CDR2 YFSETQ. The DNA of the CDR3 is TGCGCCAGCAAAACTAGCGGGACTAGTTACAATGAGCAGTTCTTC. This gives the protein CASKTSGTSYNEQFF.

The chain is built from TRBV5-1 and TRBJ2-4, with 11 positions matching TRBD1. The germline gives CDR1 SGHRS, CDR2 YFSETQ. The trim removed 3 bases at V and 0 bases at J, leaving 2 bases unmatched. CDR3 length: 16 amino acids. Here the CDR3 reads CASSWDRGGAKNIQYF. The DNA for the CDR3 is TGCGCCAGCAGCTGGGACAGGGGGGGAGCCAAAAACATTCAGTACTTC.

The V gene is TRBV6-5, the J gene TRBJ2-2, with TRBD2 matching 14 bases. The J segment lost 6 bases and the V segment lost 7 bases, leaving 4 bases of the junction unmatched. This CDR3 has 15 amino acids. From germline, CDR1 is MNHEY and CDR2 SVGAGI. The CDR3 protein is CASTVTSGRAGELFF. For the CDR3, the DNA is TGTGCCAGCACCGTGACTAGCGGGAGGGCCGGGGAGCTGTTTTTT.

The CDR3 DNA reads as TGTGCCAGCAGCCAGCCGTGGGAGGGAGGATACCTAAGATACGAGCAGTACTTC. This gives the protein CASSQPWEGGYLRYEQYF. The chain links TRBV5-6 to TRBJ2-7; TRBD2 matches at 7 bases. CDR1 and CDR2 from the germline V gene are SGHDT and YYEEEE. Trimming took 4 bases from V and 4 from J; bases not matched to a gene: 20. The CDR3 has 18 amino acids. The full variable domain, completed using reference TRBV5-6 and TRBJ2-7, is DAGVTQSPTHLIKTRGQQVTLRCSPKSGHDTVSWYQQALGQGPQFIFQYYEEEERQRGNFPDRFSGHQFPNYSSELNVNALLLGDSALYLCASSQPWEGGYLRYEQYFGPGTRLTVT.

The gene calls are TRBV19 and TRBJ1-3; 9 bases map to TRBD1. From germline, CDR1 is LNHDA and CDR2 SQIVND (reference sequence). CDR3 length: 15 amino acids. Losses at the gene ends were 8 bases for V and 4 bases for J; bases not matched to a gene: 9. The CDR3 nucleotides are TGTGCCAGTGGATTACAGGGGGCGCTGGGAAACACCATATATTTT. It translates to CASGLQGALGNTIYF. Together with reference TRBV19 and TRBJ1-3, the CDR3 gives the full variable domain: DGGITQSPKYLFRKEGQNVTLSCEQNLNHDAMYWYRQDPGQGLRLIYYSQIVNDFQKGDIAEGYSVSREKKESFPLTVTSAQKNPTAFYLCASGLQGALGNTIYFGEGSWLTVV.

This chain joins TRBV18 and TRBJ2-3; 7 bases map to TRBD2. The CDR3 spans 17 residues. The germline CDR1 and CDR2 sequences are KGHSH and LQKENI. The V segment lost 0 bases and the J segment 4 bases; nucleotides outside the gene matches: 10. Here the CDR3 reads CASSPPGGATGSDTQYF. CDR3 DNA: TGTGCCAGCTCACCACCGGGAGGGGCCACGGGGTCAGATACGCAGTATTTT. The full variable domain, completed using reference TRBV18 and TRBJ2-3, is NAGVMQNPRHLVRRRGQEARLRCSPMKGHSHVYWYRQLPEEGLKFMVYLQKENIIDESGMPKERFSAEFPKEGPSILRIQQVVRGDSAAYFCASSPPGGATGSDTQYFGPGTRLTVL.

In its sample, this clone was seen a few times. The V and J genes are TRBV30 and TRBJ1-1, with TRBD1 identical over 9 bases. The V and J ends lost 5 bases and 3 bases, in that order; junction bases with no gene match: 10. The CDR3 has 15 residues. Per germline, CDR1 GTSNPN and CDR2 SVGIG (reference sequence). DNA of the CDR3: TGTGCCTGGGACCCCGGGACAGGGAAAGACACTGAAGCTTTCTTT. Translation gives CAWDPGTGKDTEAFF.

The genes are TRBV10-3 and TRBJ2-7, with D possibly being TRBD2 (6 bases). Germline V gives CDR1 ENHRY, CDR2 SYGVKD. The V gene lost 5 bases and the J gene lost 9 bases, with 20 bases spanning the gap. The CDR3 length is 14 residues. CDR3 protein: CAISIYGGTGGQYF. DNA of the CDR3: TGTGCCATCAGTATCTATGGCGGGACGGGCGGGCAGTACTTC.

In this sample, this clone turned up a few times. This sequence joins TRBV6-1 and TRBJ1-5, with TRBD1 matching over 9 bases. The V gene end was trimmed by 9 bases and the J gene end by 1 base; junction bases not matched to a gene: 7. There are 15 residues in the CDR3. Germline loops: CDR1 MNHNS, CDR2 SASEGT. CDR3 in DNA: TGTGCCAGTCGGGACAGGGCTCTGAGCAATCAGCCCCAGCATTTT. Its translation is CASRDRALSNQPQHF.

This CDR3 is CAWSVDRYIPTNYGYTF. DNA of the CDR3: TGTGCCTGGAGTGTAGACAGGTACATACCCACTAACTATGGCTACACCTTC. The rearrangement links TRBV30 to TRBJ1-2, with D perhaps TRBD1 (6 bases). Per germline, CDR1 GTSNPN and CDR2 SVGIG (reference sequence). Trimming took 0 bases from V and 0 from J, leaving 17 bases between them. The CDR3 length is 17 residues.

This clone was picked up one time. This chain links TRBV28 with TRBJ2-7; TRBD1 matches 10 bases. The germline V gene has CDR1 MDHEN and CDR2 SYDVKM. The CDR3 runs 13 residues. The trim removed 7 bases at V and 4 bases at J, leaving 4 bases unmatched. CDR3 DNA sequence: TGTGCCAGCAAGACAGGGGGCACGTACGAGCAGTACTTC. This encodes CASKTGGTYEQYF. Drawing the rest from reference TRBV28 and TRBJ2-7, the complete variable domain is DVKVTQSSRYLVKRTGEKVFLECVQDMDHENMFWYRQDPGLGLRLIYFSYDVKMKEKGDIPEGYSVSREKKERFSLILESASTNQTSMYLCASKTGGTYEQYFGPGTRLTVT.

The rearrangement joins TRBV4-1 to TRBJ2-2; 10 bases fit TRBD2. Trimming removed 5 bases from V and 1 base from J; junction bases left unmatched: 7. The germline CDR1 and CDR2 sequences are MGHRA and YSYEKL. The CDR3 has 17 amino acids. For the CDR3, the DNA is TGCGCCAGCAGCAAAGGACTAGCGGTAGAGAACACCGGGGAGCTGTTTTTT. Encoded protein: CASSKGLAVENTGELFF.

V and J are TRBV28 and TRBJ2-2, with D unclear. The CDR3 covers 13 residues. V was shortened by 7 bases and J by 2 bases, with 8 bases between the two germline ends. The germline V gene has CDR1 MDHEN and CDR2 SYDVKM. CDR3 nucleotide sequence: TGTGCCAGCATTAGAACTAACACCGGGGAGCTGTTTTTT. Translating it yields CASIRTNTGELFF.

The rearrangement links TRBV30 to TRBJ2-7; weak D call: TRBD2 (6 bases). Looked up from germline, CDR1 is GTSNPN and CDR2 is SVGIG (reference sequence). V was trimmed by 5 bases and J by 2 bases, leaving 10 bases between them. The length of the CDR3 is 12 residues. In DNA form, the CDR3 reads TGTGCCTGGGGGACTGCCGCCTACGAGCAGTACTTC. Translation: CAWGTAAYEQYF.